The 25 T cell receptor beta chains below come from one sample, sequenced in a study of blood T cell repertoires in COVID-19. The method was immunoSEQ multiplex PCR; TCRdb's version includes in-frame clones alone and lacks a portion of them. The repertoire holds more than 300,000 clones, with about nine tenths as singletons. The sample was peripheral blood. These receptors were obtained from a woman younger than 45 with COVID-19, enrolled during active disease.

V is TRBV7-2 and J is TRBJ2-1; perhaps TRBD1 as D (6 bases). Trimming pared 4 bases from V and 5 bases from J, leaving 9 bases between. Germline-derived CDR1 and CDR2 are SGHTA and FQGNSA. The CDR3 is made up of 13 amino acids. CDR3 nucleotide sequence: TGTGCCAGCAGCTCTAGGACAGACAATGAGCAGTTCTTC. Residues: CASSSRTDNEQFF.

The rearrangement uses TRBV7-9 and TRBJ2-2; 7 bases match TRBD1. This CDR3 region has 16 residues. Germline V gene lookup returns CDR1 SEHNR and CDR2 FQNEAQ (reference sequence). J was trimmed by 1 base and V by 2 bases; bases with no gene match: 4. Written as DNA, the CDR3 is TGTGCCAGCAGCTTACCACAGGGGAAGAACACCGGGGAGCTGTTTTTT. This codes for CASSLPQGKNTGELFF.

The CDR3 DNA reads TGTGCCAGCAGCCATGGTTGGGGACTAGCGGGGGCGTGGGCCAAAAACATTCAGTACTTC. As protein: CASSHGWGLAGAWAKNIQYF. The chain has TRBV21-1 and TRBJ2-4; the table's D call of TRBD2 was not tested on the DNA. TRBV21-1 is termed a pseudogene. The CDR3 contains 20 residues.

This sequence joins TRBV7-8 and TRBJ2-3, with 8 bases aligning to TRBD1. The V gene end was trimmed by 4 bases and the J gene end by 2 bases; junction bases not matched to a gene: 2. CDR3 length: 14 amino acids. Germline CDR1 is SGHVS and CDR2 is FQNEAQ. CDR3 DNA sequence: TGTGCCAGCAGCTCGGACAGGGTCACAGATACGCAGTATTTT. This encodes CASSSDRVTDTQYF.

This chain joins TRBV18 and TRBJ2-1, with D possibly TRBD1 on 5 matching bases. The CDR3 covers 15 residues. Germline loops: CDR1 KGHSH, CDR2 LQKENI. The V end was cut by 2 bases, the J end by 4 bases, with 12 bases between. CDR3 nucleotide sequence: TGTGCCAGCTCACCAAATGGGGCAGTGTACAATGAGCAGTTCTTC. Protein: CASSPNGAVYNEQFF.

The chain links TRBV24-1 to TRBJ1-5; D is unresolved. Germline V gene data show CDR1 as KGHDR and CDR2 as SFDVKD. The CDR3 runs to 12 residues. The V end lost 8 bases, the J end lost 4 bases, and 8 bases lay between the germline ends. This CDR3 reads CATNDGNQPQHF. The CDR3 DNA is TGTGCCACCAACGACGGGAATCAGCCCCAGCATTTT.

The rearrangement uses TRBV2 and TRBJ1-2, with D hard to call. Trimming took 0 bases from V and 3 from J, leaving 8 bases between them. CDR1 SNHLY and CDR2 FYNNEI come from the germline V gene. The CDR3 is 14 amino acids. The CDR3 spells CASSEAQVYYGYTF. In DNA form, the CDR3 reads TGTGCCAGCAGTGAAGCCCAGGTCTACTATGGCTACACCTTC.

The V call is TRBV11-3, the J call TRBJ2-1; 9 nucleotides match TRBD2. This CDR3 comprises 15 residues. CDR1 and CDR2 from the germline V gene are SGHNT and YENEEA. The J segment lost 6 bases and the V segment lost 3 bases, leaving 6 bases of the junction unmatched. The DNA of the CDR3 is TGTGCCAGCAGCTTGCCGGGACTAGCAGTCAATGAGCAGTTCTTC. It specifies CASSLPGLAVNEQFF.

The chain is built from TRBV30 and TRBJ2-2, with TRBD2 as a possible D gene (6 bases). From germline, CDR1 is GTSNPN and CDR2 SVGIG (reference sequence). Trimming took 5 bases from V and 6 from J, leaving 13 bases between them. The CDR3 is 13 amino acids. The CDR3: CAWESEGSGELFF. In DNA form, the CDR3 reads TGTGCCTGGGAATCGGAGGGGTCCGGGGAGCTGTTTTTT.

The genes are TRBV11-2 and TRBJ1-2; 7 positions agree with TRBD1. Germline lookup yields CDR1 SGHAT and CDR2 FQNNGV. The CDR3 has 14 residues. Trimming cost V 6 bases and J 0 bases; bases outside gene matches: 4. The CDR3 spells CASRSDRANYGYTF. The CDR3, as DNA: TGTGCCAGCAGGTCCGACAGGGCTAACTATGGCTACACCTTC.

The J gene is TRBJ1-1, the V gene TRBV5-1; TRBD1 might be the D (5 bases). The CDR3 contains 14 residues. Germline V lookup: CDR1 SGHRS, CDR2 YFSETQ. Trimming shortened V by 2 bases and J by 0 bases, and 8 bases separated the two germline ends. CDR3 loop: CASSFGAMNTEAFF. The CDR3 DNA sequence: TGCGCCAGCAGCTTTGGGGCCATGAACACTGAAGCTTTCTTT.

CDR3 nucleotides: TGCGCCAGCAGCCTAGGCGGAACTAGCGGCCAAGAGACCCAGTACTTC. This encodes CASSLGGTSGQETQYF. The V gene is TRBV4-1, the J gene TRBJ2-5, with TRBD2 matching 8 bases. J lost 1 base, V lost 4 bases, and 8 bases had no gene match. The CDR3 is 16 residues long. Germline CDR1 is MGHRA and CDR2 is YSYEKL.

Details on this clone: The same CDR3 can be traced to other DNA sequences in this sample. The J gene is TRBJ1-1, the V gene TRBV24-1; D is ambiguous. Trimming left V 3 bases short and J 2 bases short, with 3 bases between. Per germline, CDR1 KGHDR and CDR2 SFDVKD. The CDR3 totals 12 residues. CDR3 amino acids: CATSDSNTEAFF. The CDR3 region has the DNA TGTGCCACCAGTGATAGCAACACTGAAGCTTTCTTT.

This chain connects TRBV11-2 to TRBJ1-4; TRBD1 agrees at 10 bases. In germline, CDR1 is SGHAT, CDR2 FQNNGV. This CDR3 has 15 amino acids. V lost 3 bases and J lost 7; bases outside the gene matches: 5. Here the CDR3 reads CASSFGTGDGEKLFF. The CDR3 DNA is TGTGCCAGCAGCTTCGGGACAGGGGATGGTGAAAAACTGTTTTTT.

Of note for this clone: In the same sample, other DNA sequences code for this CDR3. The V gene is TRBV6-5, the J gene TRBJ1-2, with D perhaps matching TRBD1 (5 bases). Germline CDR1 is MNHEY and CDR2 is SVGAGI. This CDR3 comprises 15 residues. The V and J ends lost 0 bases and 2 bases respectively, with 10 bases between them. CDR3 amino acids: CASSYSSHRNYGYTF. The DNA for the CDR3 is TGTGCCAGCAGTTACTCGAGCCACAGGAACTATGGCTACACCTTC.

V and J are TRBV5-6 and TRBJ1-5; a weak D match, TRBD1 (6 bases). CDR3 length equals 14 residues. Germline V gene data show CDR1 as SGHDT and CDR2 as YYEEEE. Trimming pared 4 bases from V and 7 bases from J, leaving 15 bases between. In DNA form, the CDR3 reads TGTGCCAGCAGCGGCGGGGGGCGGGAGCAGCCCCAGCATTTT. It codes for CASSGGGREQPQHF. Filled out from reference TRBV5-6 and TRBJ1-5, the complete variable domain reads DAGVTQSPTHLIKTRGQQVTLRCSPKSGHDTVSWYQQALGQGPQFIFQYYEEEERQRGNFPDRFSGHQFPNYSSELNVNALLLGDSALYLCASSGGGREQPQHFGDGTRLSIL.

This sequence joins TRBV11-2 and TRBJ1-1; D may be TRBD1 (5 bases). Looked up from germline, CDR1 is SGHAT and CDR2 is FQNNGV. Trimming shortened V by 4 bases and J by 1 base, and 10 bases separated the two germline ends. The CDR3 spans 14 residues. The CDR3 loop is CASSSFGGNTEAFF. The CDR3 DNA reads as TGTGCCAGCAGCTCCTTCGGGGGGAACACTGAAGCTTTCTTT.

Remarks on this clone: The same CDR3 can be traced to other DNA sequences in this sample. This chain joins TRBV6-5 and TRBJ1-2; possible D gene TRBD1, 6 bases. The germline CDR1 and CDR2 sequences are MNHEY and SVGAGI. Trimming took 0 bases from V and 2 from J, leaving 10 bases between them. The CDR3 is 15 residues long. The CDR3 spells CASSYSRQGNYGYTF. The CDR3 DNA follows: TGTGCCAGCAGTTACTCGAGGCAGGGGAACTATGGCTACACCTTC.

The chain links TRBV6-1 to TRBJ1-5, with D possibly being TRBD1 (6 bases). Trimming cost V 6 bases and J 4 bases, with 19 bases left between them. This CDR3 contains 16 residues. The germline V gene has CDR1 MNHNS and CDR2 SASEGT. The CDR3 coding sequence is TGTGCCAGCAGGGAAATGGACAGCGAACTGAATCAGCCCCAGCATTTT. It yields the protein CASREMDSELNQPQHF.

This CDR3 is CASSLRGPGTMNTEAFF. The CDR3 bases are TGCGCCAGCAGCCTCAGGGGCCCGGGGACGATGAACACTGAAGCTTTCTTT. The genes are TRBV4-1 and TRBJ1-1, with D perhaps matching TRBD1 (6 bases). Germline CDR1 is MGHRA and CDR2 is YSYEKL. Trimming left V 4 bases short and J 0 bases short, with 18 bases between. This CDR3 is built from 17 residues.

A word on this clone: Additional DNA sequences in this sample encode the identical CDR3. This sequence joins TRBV7-2 and TRBJ2-5, with a weak D call TRBD2 (6 bases). The V and J ends lost 5 bases and 1 base respectively, with 11 bases between them. The CDR3 is 14 amino acids. Germline V lookup: CDR1 SGHTA, CDR2 FQGNSA. The CDR3 nucleotides read TGTGCCAGCAGCCTGGCGGGGCCCCAAGAGACCCAGTACTTC. Translation: CASSLAGPQETQYF.

This rearrangement joins TRBV15 to TRBJ2-5; 7 nucleotides line up with TRBD2. Losses at the gene ends were 1 base for V and 9 bases for J; bases not matched to a gene: 8. The CDR3 runs 14 residues. Germline loops: CDR1 LNHNV, CDR2 YYDKDF (reference sequence). The DNA of the CDR3 is TGTGCCACCAGCAGAGGGGAGGGTGGAGGGGCCCAGTACTTC. Protein product: CATSRGEGGGAQYF.

CDR3 loop: CATSASGGPLEQFF. CDR3 DNA sequence: TGTGCCACCAGTGCCTCAGGGGGGCCACTCGAGCAGTTCTTC. The rearrangement uses TRBV24-1 and TRBJ2-1, with TRBD1 as a possible D gene (7 bases). Germline values: CDR1 KGHDR, CDR2 SFDVKD. Trimming pared 5 bases from V and 10 bases from J, leaving 17 bases between. There are 14 residues in the CDR3.

CDR3: CASSSATNEKLFF. CDR3 DNA: TGTGCCAGCTCTTCTGCAACTAATGAAAAACTGTTTTTT. The chain has TRBV19 and TRBJ1-4; D remains unclear. Deletions cut 9 bases from V and 0 bases from J, with 8 bases between. This CDR3 has 13 residues. The germline CDR1 and CDR2 sequences are LNHDA and SQIVND (reference sequence).

The chain uses TRBV12-5 and TRBJ1-1, with D uncertain. Trimming shortened V by 3 bases and J by 5 bases, and 7 bases separated the two germline ends. This CDR3 has 12 amino acids. Germline CDR1 and CDR2: LGHNT and FRNRAP. CDR3 sequence (DNA): TGTGCTAGTGGTTTTGGAGATACTGAAGCTTTCTTT. As protein: CASGFGDTEAFF. Using reference TRBV12-5 and TRBJ1-1 for the parts outside the CDR3, the full variable domain is DARVTQTPRHKVTEMGQEVTMRCQPILGHNTVFWYRQTMMQGLELLAYFRNRAPLDDSGMPKDRFSAEMPDATLATLKIQPSEPRDSAVYFCASGFGDTEAFFGQGTRLTVV.